Presented here are 26 T cell receptor beta chains from one specimen sequenced in a study of T-cell memory formation after mild COVID-19. TCRdb processed the 5' RACE reads anew with MiXCR; each CDR3 protein has one entry. The sample shows about 390,000 distinct CDR3 sequences, roughly 15% of them seen only once. Sequenced sample: PBMCs or a T cell subset sorted from them (not recorded which). Source of these receptors: a man younger than 30 who had mild COVID-19 (a few samples of this study predate the infection). Cell type and time point are not known.

The CDR3 nucleotides read TGCAGTGCTAGAGATAGGACAGGGAGCTCCTACGAGCAGTACGTC. This gives the protein CSARDRTGSSYEQYV. The V call is TRBV20-1, the J call TRBJ2-7; 8 bases match TRBD1. V lost 0 bases and J lost 0; bases outside the gene matches: 4. The CDR3 contains 15 residues. Germline-derived CDR1 and CDR2 are DFQATT and SNEGSKA (reference sequence).

The rearrangement uses TRBV11-2 and TRBJ2-5, with D unresolved. There are 14 residues in the CDR3. The germline V gene has CDR1 SGHAT and CDR2 FQNNGV. Trimming took 5 bases from V and 7 from J, leaving 17 bases between them. Here the CDR3 DNA reads TGTGCCAGCAGCCGTGACCCGACCCCGGGGACCCAGTACTTC. This encodes CASSRDPTPGTQYF.

The chain couples TRBV12-3 or TRBV12-4 to TRBJ2-1; tentative D call: TRBD2 (5 bases). There are 15 residues in the CDR3. Trimming removed 8 bases at V and 0 bases at J, with 14 bases between. CDR3 DNA sequence: TGTGCCAGCTGGATTAGCGACGGCTCCTACAATGAGCAGTTCTTC. It yields the protein CASWISDGSYNEQFF.

The gene calls are TRBV5-1 and TRBJ1-2, with D perhaps TRBD1 (6 bases). Germline V CDR1 and CDR2: SGHRS, YFSETQ. This CDR3 region has 14 residues. Trimming cost V 0 bases and J 5 bases, with 11 bases left between them. CDR3 in amino acids: CASSLDTGIYGYTF. As DNA, the CDR3 is TGCGCCAGCAGCTTGGATACAGGGATTTATGGCTACACCTTC.

This clonotype was seen more than once but under ten times. V gene TRBV30 combines with J gene TRBJ2-7; D is possibly TRBD1 (6 bases). The CDR3 is 16 residues long. Trimming pared 4 bases from V and 0 bases from J, leaving 19 bases between. Looked up from germline, CDR1 is GTSNPN and CDR2 is SVGIG (reference sequence). Here the CDR3 DNA reads TGTGCCTGGAATACAGGGCCGAACTCCCTCTCCTACGAGCAGTACTTC. It translates to CAWNTGPNSLSYEQYF.

The V call is TRBV4-3, the J call TRBJ1-1; 9 nucleotides line up with TRBD1. The V gene's germline CDR1 is LGHNA and CDR2 YSLEER. The CDR3 has 14 residues. V gave up 0 bases and J gave up 6 bases; unmatched junction bases: 2. In DNA, the CDR3 is TGCGCCAGCAGCCAAGAGGACAGGGGACCTGAAGCTTTCTTT. Protein sequence: CASSQEDRGPEAFF.

The chain couples TRBV29-1 to TRBJ2-7; no clear D gene. Looked up from germline, CDR1 is SQVTM and CDR2 is ANQGSEA. The CDR3 has 13 amino acids. V was pared by 4 bases and J by 3 bases, with 13 bases between. The DNA for the CDR3 is TGCAGCGTTGCGGAGACACTGGACTACGAGCAGTACTTC. It is translated as CSVAETLDYEQYF.

This clonotype was seen ten or more times. This chain connects TRBV5-1 to TRBJ2-5; tentatively, D is TRBD2 (7 bases). Trimming stripped 4 bases from V and 5 bases from J, with 15 bases between. The CDR3 runs 14 residues. CDR1 is SGHRS, CDR2 YFSETQ, per germline. The CDR3 DNA is TGCGCCAGCAGCGTTGGCGGGGGCGAGGAGACCCAGTACTTC. Amino acids: CASSVGGGEETQYF.

This chain joins TRBV7-9 and TRBJ1-1; D gene uncertain. The germline V gene has CDR1 SEHNR and CDR2 FQNEAQ (reference sequence). This CDR3 has 14 amino acids. Trimming removed 5 bases at V and 11 bases at J, with 21 bases between. DNA for the CDR3: TGTGCCAGCAGCCGAGCGGCGAGTGGGCCGGCGGCTTTCTTT. It encodes CASSRAASGPAAFF.

The chain carries TRBV14 and TRBJ2-1; D is possibly TRBD2 (5 bases). Trimming cost V 4 bases and J 10 bases, with 8 bases left between them. Per the germline V gene, CDR1 is SGHDN and CDR2 is FVKESK. The CDR3 covers 11 residues. The DNA of the CDR3 is TGTGCCAGCAGCCGTTGGGAGGAGCAGTTCTTC. Its protein product is CASSRWEEQFF. Variable domain in full (rest from reference TRBV14 and TRBJ2-1): EAGVTQFPSHSVIEKGQTVTLRCDPISGHDNLYWYRRVMGKEIKFLLHFVKESKQDESGMPNNRFLAERTGGTYSTLKVQPAELEDSGVYFCASSRWEEQFFGPGTRLTVL.

This clonotype showed up just a few times. The V gene is TRBV20-1, the J gene TRBJ2-7; D perhaps matches TRBD1 (6 bases). The CDR3 extends over 11 amino acids. Trimming took 6 bases from V and 7 from J, leaving 13 bases between them. CDR1 and CDR2 (germline): DFQATT, SNEGSKA (reference sequence). The CDR3 nucleotides read TGCAGTGCCACGACAGGAACTGAGCAGTACTTC. Translating gives CSATTGTEQYF.

The V call is TRBV5-6, the J call TRBJ2-2; TRBD2 aligns across 7 bases. Germline V CDR1 and CDR2: SGHDT, YYEEEE. This CDR3 is 15 amino acids long. The V gene end was trimmed by 4 bases and the J gene end by 5 bases; junction bases not matched to a gene: 8. CDR3 protein: CASSLGLVGTGELFF. The CDR3 coding sequence is TGTGCCAGCAGCCTCGGACTAGTCGGAACCGGGGAGCTGTTTTTT.

This rearrangement joins TRBV27 to TRBJ1-5, with TRBD1 as a possible D gene (6 bases). V was pared by 2 bases and J by 4 bases, with 18 bases between. In germline, CDR1 is MNHEY, CDR2 SMNVEV (reference sequence). This CDR3 spans 17 amino acids. The CDR3 spells CASSLAFIAGTNQPQHF. The CDR3 DNA sequence: TGTGCCAGCAGTTTAGCCTTTATTGCGGGGACAAATCAGCCCCAGCATTTT.

In its sample, this clonotype was seen a few times. This chain joins TRBV24-1 and TRBJ2-3; D is uncertain. This CDR3 is built from 14 residues. The germline gives CDR1 KGHDR, CDR2 SFDVKD. V lost 1 base to trimming and J lost 6 bases, with 10 bases between them. Here the CDR3 DNA reads TGTGCCACCAGTGATTTAGACCGTCCGGATACGCAGTATTTT. It specifies CATSDLDRPDTQYF.

V usage is TRBV29-1 and J usage is TRBJ2-2; D remains ambiguous. The CDR3 is 13 residues long. The germline V gene encodes CDR1 SQVTM and CDR2 ANQGSEA. Trimming cost V 7 bases and J 1 base, with 10 bases left between them. This chain's CDR3 is CSAMHKNTGELFF. DNA of the CDR3: TGCAGCGCGATGCACAAGAACACCGGGGAGCTGTTTTTT.

The chain combines TRBV14 with TRBJ2-2; possible D gene TRBD2, 5 bases. Germline V gives CDR1 SGHDN, CDR2 FVKESK. The CDR3 is 15 amino acids. Trimming removed 3 bases from V and 2 bases from J, with 10 bases in between. The CDR3 bases are TGTGCCAGCAGCCATACACTAGACAACACCGGGGAGCTGTTTTTT. This encodes CASSHTLDNTGELFF.

In this sample, this clonotype turned up a few times. The chain couples TRBV29-1 to TRBJ1-1; D is ambiguous. The germline V and J ends were trimmed by 7 bases and 0 bases, with 9 bases remaining between them. The CDR3 runs to 12 residues. The germline V gene encodes CDR1 SQVTM and CDR2 ANQGSEA. The CDR3 sequence: CSARHMNTEAFF. CDR3 DNA: TGCAGCGCTCGACATATGAACACTGAAGCTTTCTTT.

This clonotype turned up a few times. The chain employs TRBV3-1 and TRBJ2-2; 12 positions agree with TRBD2. V gave up 1 base and J gave up 6 bases; unmatched junction bases: 6. CDR3 length: 17 amino acids. Germline CDR1 reads LGHDT; CDR2 reads YNNKEL (reference sequence). The CDR3 region has the DNA TGTGCCAGCAGCCAAGTAACTAGCGGGGGGAAATCCGGGGAGCTGTTTTTT. It specifies CASSQVTSGGKSGELFF.

The J gene is TRBJ1-5, the V gene TRBV19; D is uncertain. The CDR3 sequence is 16 residues long. The V gene's germline CDR1 is LNHDA and CDR2 SQIVND (reference sequence). V was clipped by 6 bases and J by 0 bases, with 15 bases between them. This CDR3 is CASRIHGVNSNQPQHF. CDR3 in DNA: TGTGCCAGTAGAATTCATGGGGTTAATAGCAATCAGCCCCAGCATTTT.

The rearrangement joins TRBV11-2 to TRBJ1-1; D may be TRBD1 (5 bases). V was trimmed by 6 bases and J by 4 bases, leaving 9 bases between them. The CDR3 has 12 residues. CDR1 and CDR2 (germline): SGHAT, FQNNGV. The CDR3 bases are TGTGCCAGCAGGCGGGACGGCACTGAAGCTTTCTTT. This encodes CASRRDGTEAFF.

The genes are TRBV7-2 and TRBJ2-1; 11 nucleotides line up with TRBD2. The CDR3 length is 14 residues. Germline V gives CDR1 SGHTA, CDR2 FQGNSA. Trimming at V came to 5 bases and at J to 15 bases, leaving 12 bases not matched to a gene. The CDR3 loop is CASSPRLAGTFRFF. The DNA of the CDR3 is TGTGCCAGCAGCCCCCGACTAGCGGGGACCTTTCGGTTCTTC. Full variable domain (remainder filled in from reference TRBV7-2 and TRBJ2-1): GAGVSQSPSNKVTEKGKDVELRCDPISGHTALYWYRQSLGQGLEFLIYFQGNSAPDKSGLPSDRFSAERTGGSVSTLTIQRTQQEDSAVYLCASSPRLAGTFRFFGPGTRLTVL.

The chain carries TRBV20-1 and TRBJ1-5; D may be TRBD1 (6 bases). V gave up 8 bases and J gave up 6 bases, with 14 bases separating them. There are 12 residues in the CDR3. CDR1 is DFQATT, CDR2 SNEGSKA, per germline (reference sequence). The CDR3 DNA follows: TGCAGTTCCTACAGGGCGAGTCAGCCCCAGCATTTT. This gives the protein CSSYRASQPQHF.

The chain combines TRBV7-9 with TRBJ2-1, with D unresolved. Trimming cost V 5 bases and J 10 bases, with 21 bases left between them. CDR3 size: 15 residues. In germline, CDR1 is SEHNR, CDR2 FQNEAQ (reference sequence). The CDR3 protein is CASSGLRPIVSEQFF. CDR3 nucleotide sequence: TGTGCCAGCAGCGGGCTACGCCCTATAGTCTCGGAGCAGTTCTTC.

The chain is built from TRBV5-5 and TRBJ2-3; D not resolved. The CDR3 loop spans 15 amino acids. From germline, CDR1 is SGHKS and CDR2 YYEKEE (reference sequence). Trimming took 2 bases from V and 5 from J, leaving 15 bases between them. The CDR3 DNA reads as TGTGCCAGCAGCTTCGACTCCCTTTTGGAAGATACGCAGTATTTT. Translating it yields CASSFDSLLEDTQYF.

V usage is TRBV29-1 and J usage is TRBJ2-7; D tentatively fits TRBD1 or TRBD2 (5 bases each). V was cut by 7 bases and J by 2 bases, with 21 bases left in between. This CDR3 region has 15 residues. Looked up from germline, CDR1 is SQVTM and CDR2 is ANQGSEA. In DNA form, the CDR3 reads TGCAGCGGATGGATCGATAAGGGACGGACCTACGAGCAGTACTTC. Its protein product is CSGWIDKGRTYEQYF.

CDR3 sequence: CASKTWRSEAFF. The DNA of the CDR3 is TGTGCCAGCAAAACCTGGCGGAGTGAAGCTTTCTTT. This rearrangement joins TRBV6-5 to TRBJ1-1; no clear D. V lost 7 bases to trimming and J lost 7 bases, with 13 bases between them. The CDR3 is 12 residues long. Germline assignment: CDR1 MNHEY and CDR2 SVGAGI.